The 7 T cell receptor beta chains reported below all come from one sample, sequenced in a study of Graves' ophthalmopathy and Graves' hyperthyroidism. CDR3 regions of TCR beta were amplified from RNA transcripts. First-round RT-PCR with HTBI primers preceded a second-round multiplex PCR. TCRdb re-derived calls from the multiplex PCR reads in MiXCR, one entry per CDR3 protein. The table includes 450,000 to 600,000 distinct CDR3 sequences, roughly 40% detected once. The sequencing sample was made of peripheral blood or thyroid tissue (not recorded which). These receptors all come from an adult man with Graves' hyperthyroidism.

The chain carries TRBV19 and TRBJ1-6; D is possibly TRBD1 (6 bases). The germline CDR1 and CDR2 sequences are LNHDA and SQIVND (reference sequence). The CDR3 is made up of 14 amino acids. Trimming pared 4 bases from V and 10 bases from J, leaving 14 bases between. CDR3 DNA: TGTGCCAGTAGTAGGGGGGGGGCACGGTCACCCCTCCACTTT. It translates to CASSRGGARSPLHF. Filled out from reference TRBV19 and TRBJ1-6, the complete variable domain reads DGGITQSPKYLFRKEGQNVTLSCEQNLNHDAMYWYRQDPGQGLRLIYYSQIVNDFQKGDIAEGYSVSREKKESFPLTVTSAQKNPTAFYLCASSRGGARSPLHFGNGTRLTVT.

The genes are TRBV6-5 and TRBJ1-1; D perhaps matches TRBD1 (5 bases). The CDR3 length is 14 residues. V shed 0 bases and J shed 7 bases, with 12 bases lying between them. CDR1 and CDR2 (germline): MNHEY, SVGAGI. The chain's CDR3 is CASSYSHGRGEAFF. Written as DNA, the CDR3 is TGTGCCAGCAGTTACTCCCACGGAAGGGGTGAAGCTTTCTTT.

This rearrangement joins TRBV20-1 to TRBJ2-7; no clear D. Gene TRBJ2-1 matches the end of the DNA better, so the J call may be wrong. The germline V gene encodes CDR1 DFQATT and CDR2 SNEGSKA (reference sequence). The CDR3 is 13 residues long. In nucleotides, the CDR3 is TGCAGTGCTAGAGATCCCCTCCTCAATGAGCAGTTCTTC. This translates into CSARDPLLNEQFF.

This clonotype appeared many times. J is TRBJ1-4 and V is TRBV11-2, with 9 bases lining up with TRBD1. The CDR3 is 15 residues long. V shed 5 bases and J 3 bases; nucleotides not matched to a gene: 4. Germline V gives CDR1 SGHAT, CDR2 FQNNGV. CDR3: CASSIQGASNEKLFF. CDR3 bases: TGTGCCAGCAGCATACAGGGGGCTTCTAATGAAAAACTGTTTTTT.

This clonotype was counted many times. This chain uses TRBV20-1 with TRBJ1-1; 7 bases align to TRBD1. Germline CDR1 and CDR2: DFQATT and SNEGSKA (reference sequence). There are 16 residues in the CDR3. Trimming removed 0 bases from V and 1 base from J; junction bases left unmatched: 8. In nucleotides, the CDR3 is TGCAGTGCTAGAGATCAGGACAGGCATTGGAACACTGAAGCTTTCTTT. Protein product: CSARDQDRHWNTEAFF.

This clonotype was detected many times. This chain joins TRBV12-3 or TRBV12-4 and TRBJ1-2; a possible D gene is TRBD1 (6 bases). The CDR3 loop spans 13 amino acids. V was pared by 2 bases and J by 7 bases, with 11 bases between. The CDR3 sequence: CASSLRAGVGYTF. The CDR3 DNA reads TGTGCCAGCAGTTTAAGGGCAGGGGTTGGCTACACCTTC.

The J gene is TRBJ2-7, the V gene TRBV7-6; the match to TRBD1 covers 7 bases. The CDR3 has 15 amino acids. The V gene's germline CDR1 is SGHVS and CDR2 FNYEAQ. J lost 0 bases, V lost 5 bases, and 7 bases had no gene match. As DNA, the CDR3 is TGTGCCAGCAGCCCGAGACAGGGCCGCTCCTACGAGCAGTACTTC. It is translated as CASSPRQGRSYEQYF.